What follows are 29 T cell receptor beta chains derived from one specimen sequenced in a study of blood T cell repertoires in COVID-19. Sequenced by immunoSEQ multiplex PCR; TCRdb stores in-frame clones only, minus some. This sample has about 260,000 clones, with more than 80% found just once. Sequencing was done on a sample of peripheral blood. Receptor source: a woman in her thirties or forties with acute or convalescent COVID-19.

The rearrangement uses TRBV6-5 and TRBJ2-3; D is perhaps TRBD2 (5 bases). Germline V gene sequence: CDR1 MNHEY, CDR2 SVGAGI. Trimming removed 8 bases from V and 2 bases from J, with 11 bases in between. The CDR3 has 13 residues. This chain's CDR3 is CASGRAATDTQYF. The CDR3 region has the DNA TGTGCCAGCGGGCGGGCGGCCACAGATACGCAGTATTTT.

Here the CDR3 DNA reads TGTGCCAGCAGCTTAGCGCTGTCGGGCACCGGGGAGCTGTTTTTT. This sequence encodes CASSLALSGTGELFF. V is TRBV7-8 and J is TRBJ2-2, with D unresolved. Germline CDR1 SGHVS, CDR2 FQNEAQ. The CDR3 runs 15 residues. The V end lost 0 bases, the J end lost 4 bases, and 9 bases lay between the germline ends.

The chain recombines TRBV29-1 with TRBJ2-5; 12 nucleotides match TRBD1. V lost 5 bases to trimming and J lost 4 bases; unmatched junction nucleotides: 5. The CDR3 runs 14 residues. CDR1 is SQVTM, CDR2 ANQGSEA, per germline. This chain's CDR3 is CSVRGQGAGETQYF. The CDR3 DNA follows: TGCAGCGTTAGGGGACAGGGGGCAGGAGAGACCCAGTACTTC. Looking up the rest from reference TRBV29-1 and TRBJ2-5 gives the full variable domain: SAVISQKPSRDICQRGTSLTIQCQVDSQVTMMFWYRQQPGQSLTLIATANQGSEATYESGFVIDKFPISRPNLTFSTLTVSNMSPEDSSIYLCSVRGQGAGETQYFGPGTRLLVL.

The gene calls are TRBV4-1 and TRBJ1-2, with 9 bases that match TRBD1. CDR1 is MGHRA, CDR2 YSYEKL, per germline. The CDR3 consists of 13 residues. Trimming cost V 1 base and J 8 bases; bases outside gene matches: 2. The CDR3 DNA reads TGCGCCAGCAGCCAAGGGACAGGGGTCGGCTACACCTTC. Residues: CASSQGTGVGYTF.

This clone was detected only a few times. This chain uses TRBV18 with TRBJ1-5; D call uncertain. Germline CDR1 reads KGHSH; CDR2 reads LQKENI. CDR3 size: 12 residues. Trimming took 3 bases from V and 7 from J, leaving 7 bases between them. CDR3 region: CASSPSGQPQHF. The CDR3 DNA sequence: TGTGCCAGCTCACCCTCGGGACAGCCCCAGCATTTT. The full variable domain, its missing parts supplied by reference TRBV18 and TRBJ1-5, is NAGVMQNPRHLVRRRGQEARLRCSPMKGHSHVYWYRQLPEEGLKFMVYLQKENIIDESGMPKERFSAEFPKEGPSILRIQQVVRGDSAAYFCASSPSGQPQHFGDGTRLSIL.

The V gene is TRBV4-1, the J gene TRBJ1-4, with D possibly TRBD1 on 6 matching bases. Germline V lookup: CDR1 MGHRA, CDR2 YSYEKL. V lost 0 bases to trimming and J lost 1 base, with 15 bases between them. CDR3 size: 18 residues. CDR3 sequence reads: CASSQELRGARTNEKLFF. CDR3 DNA: TGCGCCAGCAGCCAAGAATTACGGGGGGCGCGAACTAATGAAAAACTGTTTTTT.

This clone showed up just once. One junction end does not reproduce the germline sequence, and a read error may be involved. In nucleotides, the CDR3 is TGTGCCAGCAGCCCCAGAGGGGGCGCGGATCAGTCCCAGCATTTT. It translates to CASSPRGGADQSQHF. The chain links TRBV4-2 to TRBJ1-5; 7 nucleotides align to TRBD1. This CDR3 region has 15 residues. CDR1 is LGHNA and CDR2 is YNFKEQ in the germline V gene.

This chain joins TRBV2 and TRBJ1-4, with 8 bases lining up with TRBD1. Trimming removed 5 bases from V and 2 bases from J; junction bases left unmatched: 4. Per the germline V gene, CDR1 is SNHLY and CDR2 is FYNNEI. This CDR3 is 15 amino acids long. The CDR3 reads CASSRDRGTNEKLFF. The CDR3, as DNA: TGTGCCAGCAGTCGAGACAGGGGCACTAATGAAAAACTGTTTTTT. Combining the CDR3 with reference TRBV2 and TRBJ1-4 gives the whole variable domain EPEVTQTPSHQVTQMGQEVILRCVPISNHLYFYWYRQILGQKVEFLVSFYNNEISEKSEIFDDQFSVERPDGSNFTLKIRSTKLEDSAMYFCASSRDRGTNEKLFFGSGTQLSVL.

This chain connects TRBV7-3 to TRBJ2-3; TRBD2 aligns across 9 bases. This CDR3 is 14 amino acids long. Germline CDR1 is SGHTA and CDR2 is FQGTGA. Unmatched junction bases numbered 7, after V lost 4 bases and J lost 8 bases. CDR3 residues: CASSSSGVGGTQYF. The DNA for the CDR3 is TGTGCCAGCAGCTCTAGCGGGGTCGGGGGTACGCAGTATTTT.

V and J are TRBV2 and TRBJ2-1; D is possibly TRBD2 (6 bases). The CDR3 length is 12 residues. Germline values: CDR1 SNHLY, CDR2 FYNNEI. V dropped 6 bases and J dropped 10 bases, with 13 bases sitting between them. CDR3 sequence: CASRDYLGEQFF. The CDR3 nucleotides read TGTGCCAGCAGGGACTATTTGGGCGAGCAGTTCTTC.

The chain uses TRBV6-5 and TRBJ2-7; TRBD1 matches at 8 bases. CDR1 and CDR2 from the germline V gene are MNHEY and SVGAGI. V lost 2 bases, J lost 3 bases, and 6 bases stayed unmatched. This CDR3 spans 15 amino acids. The CDR3 spells CASSYGQGSVYEQYV. The CDR3, as DNA: TGTGCCAGCAGTTACGGACAGGGATCAGTCTACGAGCAGTACGTC.

The V and J genes are TRBV10-3 and TRBJ2-7, with D possibly matching TRBD1 (5 bases). Germline CDR1 ENHRY, CDR2 SYGVKD. The length of the CDR3 is 12 residues. The V gene lost 4 bases and the J gene lost 7 bases, with 11 bases spanning the gap. In DNA form, the CDR3 reads TGTGCCATCAGTGGGATCGACAGAGAGCAGTACGTC. Translated: CAISGIDREQYV.

The V gene is TRBV27, the J gene TRBJ1-1; perhaps TRBD1 as D (6 bases). Germline CDR1 and CDR2: MNHEY and SMNVEV (reference sequence). V gave up 6 bases and J gave up 4 bases, with 18 bases separating them. This CDR3 has 15 residues. The CDR3 here is CASSPHQGLVTEAFF. The CDR3 nucleotides are TGTGCCAGCAGCCCCCACCAGGGGTTGGTCACTGAAGCTTTCTTT.

The chain employs TRBV6-5 and TRBJ1-1; 7 bases are shared with TRBD1. After removal of 6 bases from V and 1 base from J, the junction contained 5 bases not matched to a gene. The CDR3 loop spans 14 amino acids. Per germline, CDR1 MNHEY and CDR2 SVGAGI. CDR3 coding DNA: TGTGCCAGCAGCGGGGACAGAAAGAACACTGAAGCTTTCTTT. Its translation is CASSGDRKNTEAFF.

The CDR3 is CASSFAREVNVLTF. The CDR3 nucleotides are TGTGCCAGCAGCTTCGCTAGGGAGGTAAACGTCCTGACTTTC. The genes are TRBV5-8 and TRBJ2-6; D is possibly TRBD2 (6 bases). Per the germline V gene, CDR1 is SGHTS and CDR2 is YDEGEE. The V end was cut by 2 bases, the J end by 10 bases, with 13 bases between. This CDR3 is 14 amino acids long.

The genes are TRBV14 and TRBJ2-1, with a weak D call TRBD1 (6 bases). This CDR3 is built from 15 residues. With 2 bases removed from V and 1 base from J, the gap between germline ends came to 9 bases. Germline V gene sequence: CDR1 SGHDN, CDR2 FVKESK. The CDR3 is CASSQLGGSYNEQFF. For the CDR3, the DNA is TGTGCCAGCAGCCAACTAGGGGGTTCCTACAATGAGCAGTTCTTC.

The gene calls are TRBV27 and TRBJ2-3; 7 positions agree with TRBD2. After removal of 10 bases from V and 1 base from J, the junction contained 26 bases not matched to a gene. This CDR3 region has 20 residues. Germline V lookup: CDR1 MNHEY, CDR2 SMNVEV (reference sequence). DNA for the CDR3: TGTGCCACCAAGTGGGAAGTGCAGGGAAGATCGGGAGGCGGCACAGATACGCAGTATTTT. Its translation is CATKWEVQGRSGGGTDTQYF.

In DNA, the CDR3 is TGTGCCACCAGCACCCGGGATCCCGGGGAGACCCAGTACTTC. As protein: CATSTRDPGETQYF. V usage is TRBV15 and J usage is TRBJ2-5, with D possibly TRBD2 on 5 matching bases. Germline values: CDR1 LNHNV, CDR2 YYDKDF (reference sequence). V dropped 4 bases and J dropped 5 bases, with 14 bases sitting between them. The CDR3 consists of 14 residues.

This chain joins TRBV18 and TRBJ1-4, with a tentative D call TRBD1 (5 bases). With 3 bases removed from V and 0 bases from J, the gap between germline ends came to 14 bases. CDR1 and CDR2 (germline): KGHSH, LQKENI. This CDR3 region has 17 residues. Here the CDR3 DNA reads TGTGCCAGCTCACCTAAGGGGCCAATTGCAACTAATGAAAAACTGTTTTTT. Amino acid sequence: CASSPKGPIATNEKLFF.

The rearrangement uses TRBV19 and TRBJ1-2, with D maybe TRBD1 (6 bases). The CDR3 has 15 residues. Germline V CDR1 and CDR2: LNHDA, SQIVND (reference sequence). V lost 4 bases to trimming and J lost 4 bases, with 16 bases between them. CDR3 coding DNA: TGTGCCAGTAGTACTCCTGGGGGCGGTAGCTATGGCTACACCTTC. Protein: CASSTPGGGSYGYTF.

The sample holds a few counts of this clone. J is TRBJ1-2 and V is TRBV11-2, with D perhaps TRBD1 (5 bases). CDR1 and CDR2 from the germline V gene are SGHAT and FQNNGV. V was shortened by 3 bases and J by 3 bases, with 11 bases between the two germline ends. The CDR3 sequence is 14 residues long. CDR3 sequence (DNA): TGTGCCAGCAGCTTGGGGCAGCATTACTATGGCTACACCTTC. Its translation: CASSLGQHYYGYTF.

In this sample, this clone turned up a few times. The V and J genes are TRBV6-5 and TRBJ1-3; no clear D. The V gene lost 1 base and the J gene lost 4 bases, with 5 bases spanning the gap. CDR3 length equals 13 residues. CDR1 is MNHEY, CDR2 SVGAGI, per germline. CDR3 in DNA: TGTGCCAGCAGTTACTATTTAGGAAACACCATATATTTT. Translated: CASSYYLGNTIYF.

CDR3 DNA: TGTGCCAGCACCCCACTGGGCGAGAGAGCTAGCACAGATACGCAGTATTTT. Its protein product is CASTPLGERASTDTQYF. The rearrangement joins TRBV27 to TRBJ2-3; D gene ambiguous. The V and J ends lost 7 bases and 0 bases respectively, with 20 bases between them. The CDR3 sequence is 17 residues long. From germline, CDR1 is MNHEY and CDR2 SMNVEV (reference sequence).

This clone was seen only once. The chain uses TRBV15 and TRBJ1-2; D is unresolved. The CDR3 runs to 14 residues. V was cut by 5 bases and J by 3 bases, with 13 bases left in between. Per the germline V gene, CDR1 is LNHNV and CDR2 is YYDKDF (reference sequence). The CDR3 sequence: CATSPAGSDYGYTF. In DNA, the CDR3 is TGTGCCACCAGCCCGGCCGGGTCCGACTATGGCTACACCTTC.

The chain couples TRBV3-1 (or the pseudogene TRBV3-2) to TRBJ1-2, with D possibly matching TRBD1 (6 bases). In germline, CDR1 is LGHDT, CDR2 YNNKEL (reference sequence). V was pared by 2 bases and J by 8 bases, with 15 bases between. The CDR3 is 14 residues long. This CDR3 is CASSQNYREGGYTF. The CDR3 DNA reads TGTGCCAGCAGCCAAAACTACAGGGAAGGCGGCTACACCTTC.

This clone has a handful of counts. The chain has TRBV10-1 and TRBJ1-3; possible D gene TRBD1, 5 bases. The CDR3 runs 18 residues. V was cut by 0 bases and J by 4 bases, with 19 bases left in between. Germline lookup yields CDR1 WNHNN and CDR2 SYGVQD (reference sequence). In DNA, the CDR3 is TGCGCCAGCAGTGAGTCGGGTAAGGGGCACCCGAAGGGAAACACCATATATTTT. This encodes CASSESGKGHPKGNTIYF.

This clone was seen a few times. The chain recombines TRBV5-4 with TRBJ2-7, with 9 bases matching TRBD1. The CDR3 totals 14 residues. The trim removed 4 bases at V and 3 bases at J, leaving 5 bases unmatched. In germline, CDR1 is SGHNT, CDR2 YYREEE (reference sequence). Here the CDR3 reads CASSRGQGSYEQYV. The CDR3 DNA reads TGTGCCAGCAGCCGCGGACAGGGGAGCTACGAGCAGTACGTC.

This chain links TRBV19 with TRBJ2-5; D ambiguous. This CDR3 contains 12 residues. Germline assignment: CDR1 LNHDA and CDR2 SQIVND (reference sequence). V was shortened by 4 bases and J by 5 bases, with 8 bases between the two germline ends. Here the CDR3 DNA reads TGTGCCAGTAGTACAGGATGGGAGACCCAGTACTTC. Translated: CASSTGWETQYF.

The V call is TRBV9, the J call TRBJ1-1, with TRBD1 matching 9 bases. The CDR3 length is 13 residues. Germline CDR1 reads SGDLS; CDR2 reads YYNGEE. V was clipped by 3 bases and J by 6 bases; unmatched bases: 3. Here the CDR3 reads CASSDGTGPEAFF. The DNA for the CDR3 is TGTGCCAGCAGCGACGGGACAGGGCCTGAAGCTTTCTTT.